This entry describes one T cell receptor beta chain. Antigen: not known. This entry is derived from a study of cytomegalovirus exposure and HLA in healthy donors. Points from the study as a whole: Being productive about 90% or about 30% of the time was typical of most TCR beta V segments in an earlier analysis. A few chains tied to CMV proved CMV antigen-specific in vitro.

The PCR contained 60 Vbeta and 13 Jbeta primers. Assay: immunoSEQ multiplex PCR; the TCRdb copy retains only in-frame clones and omits some. The sample totals more than 75,000 clones. The sample taken for sequencing was PBMCs. This receptor was taken from a man aged 50 to 60 in good health and CMV-seropositive.

CDR3 in amino acids: CASSQGMARGRGQPQHF. The CDR3 DNA reads as TGCGCCAGCAGCCAAGGTATGGCCAGGGGGCGAGGTCAGCCCCAGCATTTT. The chain uses TRBV4-1 and TRBJ1-5; 8 bases align to TRBD1. The germline CDR1 and CDR2 sequences are MGHRA and YSYEKL. The CDR3 extends over 17 amino acids. J gave up 6 bases and V 1 base, and 11 bases lay outside the gene matches.